This T cell receptor (beta chain) is drawn from a study of T cell changes during pregnancy in multiple sclerosis. Clones were read by immunoSEQ multiplex PCR, and TCRdb kept only the in-frame ones, dropping some. The repertoire holds about 73,000 clones, with around 92% as singletons. The length of the CDR3 is 15 residues. V lost 5 bases and J lost 0, with 14 bases in between. Germline-derived CDR1 and CDR2 are SEHNR and FQNEAQ (reference sequence). In its sample, this clone was seen once. The source was peripheral blood, collected in the third trimester of pregnancy. This chain uses TRBV7-9 with TRBJ2-7, with D possibly being TRBD1 (6 bases). The clonotype originates from a female donor in good health, enrolled as a control in a pregnancy study. The CDR3 nucleotides read TGTGCCAGCAGCCGGACAGAACCTTACTCCTACGAGCAGTACTTC. It specifies CASSRTEPYSYEQYF.